This T cell receptor (beta chain) was found in a study of Ad26.COV2.S vaccination and SARS-CoV-2 variants. Noted treatment: around 19 received Ad26.COV2.S at low or high dose, single or two shots; about 5 received placebo; per-sample allocation not given. Specimens were obtained on day 63 following the first vaccine or placebo injection. Sequencing was performed with immunoSEQ multiplex PCR; in TCRdb, only in-frame clones are kept and a portion is missing. The sample has about 500,000 clones, roughly 87% seen once; the top ten hold under 2%. The CDR3 runs to 14 residues. The germline V gene encodes CDR1 SGDLS and CDR2 YYNGEE. Trimming pared 4 bases from V and 8 bases from J, leaving 16 bases between.

This clonotype was obtained from a person between 18 and 59 years old who received the Ad26.COV2.S COVID-19 vaccine or a placebo. This sample comprised peripheral blood, obtained in a trial of Ad26.COV2.S vaccine versus placebo. The chain combines TRBV9 with TRBJ2-1; the D gene is possibly TRBD1 (6 bases). Here the CDR3 reads CASSQPRQADEQFF. CDR3 nucleotides: TGTGCCAGCAGCCAACCCCGACAGGCGGATGAGCAGTTCTTC.